A selection of T cell receptor beta chains follows, all from one sample in a study of PD-1 blockade in classical Hodgkin lymphoma. Profiled with immunoSEQ multiplex PCR; TCRdb holds only in-frame clones, not every one. The sample has approximately 30,000 clones, over 60% seen once. This specimen was peripheral blood mononuclear cells (PBMCs), taken before the fourth cycle of nivolumab. The receptors were gathered from a human donor with classical Hodgkin lymphoma. Both conserved end residues are part of each CDR3. A D gene is named only where the DNA matches it firmly. Where a row states a size, it is once, few, many or the class of an expanded clone; other rows omit it.

>TRBV7-2|NA|NA|TRBJ1-5
TGTGCCAGCAGCCCGACCGGAAGGCCCAATCAGCCCCAGCATTTT
CASSPTGRPNQPQHF
>TRBV5-1|NA|NA|TRBJ1-2
TGCGCCAGCAGCTTGTCCGTGAACTATGGCTACACCTTC
CASSLSVNYGYTF
>TRBV19|few|NA|TRBJ1-4
TGTGCCAGTAGTAATCTCAGAGAAATTAATGAAAAACTGTTTTTT
CASSNLREINEKLFF
>TRBV9|medium-sized|NA|TRBJ2-1
TGTGCCAGCAGCGTAGGGTTGAGGGATGAGCAGTTCTTC
CASSVGLRDEQFF
>TRBV6-5|NA|NA|TRBJ2-7
TGTGCCAGCAGTTGGGGGACATTTTACGAGCAGTACTTC
CASSWGTFYEQYF
>TRBV27|NA|TRBD1|TRBJ2-7
TGTGCCAGCAGTTCTCCGGACAGGCGAAGTTACGAGCAGTACTTC
CASSSPDRRSYEQYF
>TRBV27|NA|TRBD2|TRBJ2-3
TGTGCCAGCAGTTTACAAGCGGGGGTTGCAGATACGCAGTATTTT
CASSLQAGVADTQYF
>TRBV2|medium-sized|TRBD2|TRBJ2-1
TGTGCCAGCAGTTATCAGCTAGCGGGAGGGGTCAATGAGCAGTTCTTC
CASSYQLAGGVNEQFF
>TRBV2|NA|NA|TRBJ1-5
TGTGCCAGCAGTGATTGGGGAGGAGGCAATCAGCCCCAGCATTTT
CASSDWGGGNQPQHF
>TRBV5-6|NA|NA|TRBJ2-7
TGTGCCAGCAGCCTGGCTACCGGGACTTTCTCCTACGAGCAGTACTTC
CASSLATGTFSYEQYF
>TRBV7-9|NA|NA|TRBJ1-1
TGTGCCAGCAGCTTAGCACACGTGAACACTGAAGCTTTCTTT
CASSLAHVNTEAFF
>TRBV25-1|NA|TRBD2|TRBJ2-1
TGTGCCAGCAGCCCTAGCGGGGGAGCCTACAATGAGCAGTTCTTC
CASSPSGGAYNEQFF
>TRBV18|NA|TRBD1|TRBJ2-7
TGTGCCAGCTCACCACGGGACAGGGGGCCCTACGAGCAGTACTTC
CASSPRDRGPYEQYF
>TRBV4-3|NA|NA|TRBJ2-3
TGCGCCAGCAGCCAAGATAGGCAGGGAAGCACAGATACGCAGTATTTT
CASSQDRQGSTDTQYF
>TRBV6-1|medium-sized|TRBD1|TRBJ2-2
TGTGCCAGTAGGGGGCCCGGCACCGGGGAGCTGTTTTTT
CASRGPGTGELFF
>TRBV7-9|NA|NA|TRBJ1-4
TGTGCCAGCAGCCCCGTCCTGGGCGAGAAACTGTTTTTT
CASSPVLGEKLFF
>TRBV7-9|medium-sized|TRBD1|TRBJ1-4
TGTGCCAGCAGCCCAGGACAGGGGACTAATGAAAAACTGTTTTTT
CASSPGQGTNEKLFF
>TRBV5-1|NA|NA|TRBJ2-5
TGCGCCAGCAGCTTGGTGGCCAACCAAGAGACCCAGTACTTC
CASSLVANQETQYF
>TRBV5-6|NA|TRBD2|TRBJ2-7
TGTGCCAGCACCTACGGGCTAGCGGGAGACGAGCAGTACTTC
CASTYGLAGDEQYF
>TRBV7-2|few|NA|TRBJ1-5
TGTGCCAGCAGCCCCCAGGGTTATCAGCCCCAGCATTTT
CASSPQGYQPQHF
>TRBV6-5|NA|NA|TRBJ2-6
TGTGCCAGCAGTTACTCTCTCCTTGCCAACGTCCTGACTTTC
CASSYSLLANVLTF
>TRBV5-4|few|TRBD2|TRBJ2-1
TGTGCCAGCAGCCTACAGGGACTAGCGTTACCTCAGTTCTTC
CASSLQGLALPQFF
>TRBV6-5|NA|NA|TRBJ2-4
TGTGCCAGCAGTTACGGGGTAGGAGCCAAAAACATTCAGTACTTC
CASSYGVGAKNIQYF
>TRBV11-2|NA|NA|TRBJ2-1
TGTGCCAGCAGCTGGGACTTATTGAGGTACAATGAGCAGTTCTTC
CASSWDLLRYNEQFF
>TRBV18|NA|NA|TRBJ1-5
TGTGCCAGCTCACCCGCATTGGACAATCAGCCCCAGCATTTT
CASSPALDNQPQHF
>TRBV30|NA|NA|TRBJ1-4
TGTGCCTGGAGCAGGGGCACAACTAATGAAAAACTGTTTTTT
CAWSRGTTNEKLFF
>TRBV27|NA|NA|TRBJ2-3
TGTGCCAGCACCCCGGTCGGGGCGCGCACAGATACGCAGTATTTT
CASTPVGARTDTQYF
>TRBV7-2|once|NA|TRBJ2-7
TGTGCCAGCAGCTTAGGAGGGATCTACGAGCAGTACTTC
CASSLGGIYEQYF
>TRBV5-1|NA|TRBD1|TRBJ2-5
TGCGCCAGCAGCACCGGACAGGACCAGACCCAGTACTTC
CASSTGQDQTQYF
>TRBV27|NA|NA|TRBJ2-7
TGTGCCAGCAGTCTGCTCCGGACAGACGCCTTGACCGAGCAGTACTTC
CASSLLRTDALTEQYF
>TRBV2|few|NA|TRBJ1-3
TGTGCCAGCACCCTCCCCCCGTTCTCTGGAAACACCATATATTTT
CASTLPPFSGNTIYF
>TRBV2|NA|NA|TRBJ1-1
TGTGCCAGCACAGGGAGTCCGGTAGGGAACACTGAAGCTTTCTTT
CASTGSPVGNTEAFF
>TRBV7-2|NA|TRBD1|TRBJ1-5
TGTGCCAGCAGCTCTGGACAGGGGAATCAGCCCCAGCATTTT
CASSSGQGNQPQHF
>TRBV6-5|NA|NA|TRBJ2-3
TGTGCCAGCAGTTACCAGGGGATGGTCACAGATACGCAGTATTTT
CASSYQGMVTDTQYF
>TRBV6-1|once|NA|TRBJ2-3
TGTGCCAGCAGTGAAGTCGGGTACACAGATACGCAGTATTTT
CASSEVGYTDTQYF
>TRBV9|NA|NA|TRBJ2-2
TGTGCCAGCAGCCCCGGTAGGACCGGGGAGCTGTTTTTT
CASSPGRTGELFF
>TRBV30|NA|NA|TRBJ1-2
TGTGCCTTCATTCTCCCCGACGGGGGCTACACCTTC
CAFILPDGGYTF
>TRBV7-2|NA|NA|TRBJ2-1
TGTGCCAGCAGCGCGGAGGCGGTTGGTGAGCAGTTCTTC
CASSAEAVGEQFF
>TRBV6-1|NA|NA|TRBJ1-1
TGTGCCAGCAGTCAGCGGCAGAATTCAGAAGCTTTCTTT
CASSQRQNSEAFF
>TRBV6-1|once|TRBD2|TRBJ2-1
TGTGCCAGCAGTACCCGACTAGCGGGGGGGCATGAGCAGTTCTTC
CASSTRLAGGHEQFF
>TRBV10-2|NA|TRBD2|TRBJ2-7
TGCGCCAGCAGTGACCAGGGAGGGGAGACCTACGAGCAGTACTTC
CASSDQGGETYEQYF
>TRBV7-9|NA|TRBD1|TRBJ1-2
TGTGCCAGCAGCTTCTCAGGGGGCTATGGCTACACCTTC
CASSFSGGYGYTF
>TRBV7-2|NA|NA|TRBJ2-5
TGTGCCAGCAGCTCTCAACAGGGATTTAAGATCGGGACCCAGTACTTC
CASSSQQGFKIGTQYF
>TRBV6-1|NA|TRBD1|TRBJ1-1
TGTGCCAGCAGTGAACAGGGGGGGTTGAACACTGAAGCTTTCTTT
CASSEQGGLNTEAFF
>TRBV7-8|once|NA|TRBJ2-3
TGTGCCAGCAGCTTAGTGGCAGGCGGCGGCACAGATACGCAGTATTTT
CASSLVAGGGTDTQYF
>TRBV19|NA|NA|TRBJ1-1
TGTGCCAGTAGCAAACCTCGGGAGGGTAAGCCTGAAGCTTTCTTT
CASSKPREGKPEAFF